A selection of T cell receptor beta chains follows, all from one sample in a study of spatial heterogeneity in lung cancer. TCRdb re-derived calls from the 5' RACE reads in MiXCR, one entry per CDR3 protein. The data show some 38,000 distinct CDR3 sequences, with approximately 3.1% seen just once and under 40% held by the top ten. Here the sequenced sample was normal lung tissue next to the tumor, taken at surgery. The source is a male donor with early-stage non-small cell lung cancer. Both conserved end residues are trimmed from each CDR3. The D gene is left open where the match is weak.

v_gene,d_gene,j_gene,len,CDR3aa
TRBV7-8,-,TRBJ1-1,14,ASSLAGLGGITEAF
TRBV7-2,-,TRBJ1-2,13,ASSLPDGANYGYT
TRBV4-3,TRBD2,TRBJ2-3,11,ASSQWGGDTQY
TRBV7-9,TRBD1,TRBJ2-7,13,ASSLNRQGVNEQY
TRBV6-1,-,TRBJ1-1,13,ASSVEEGSNTEAF
TRBV7-9,-,TRBJ2-7,12,ASSLTPGPGEQY
TRBV20-1,TRBD2,TRBJ2-1,12,SARATSGRLEQF
TRBV28,TRBD1,TRBJ2-6,13,ASGQGSSGANVLT
TRBV4-2,TRBD2,TRBJ2-1,14,ASSQGGSGGFNEQF
TRBV27,-,TRBJ2-3,14,ASSLDRGGRTDTQY
TRBV20-1,-,TRBJ2-3,9,SASREKTQY
TRBV5-1,-,TRBJ2-5,12,ASRQQPNQETQY
TRBV6-6,-,TRBJ2-7,12,ASSFDKGGTLQY
TRBV6-1,-,TRBJ2-5,9,ASSVYETQY
TRBV28,TRBD1,TRBJ1-5,13,ASRWDSRGNQPQH
TRBV3-1,-,TRBJ2-7,12,ASSPYNGGHEQY
TRBV12-3/TRBV12-4,TRBD1,TRBJ2-3,15,ASSRIRGQGATDTQY
TRBV20-1,TRBD2,TRBJ2-7,12,SARALGLGNEQY
TRBV7-6,TRBD2,TRBJ2-5,12,ASSSGTSRETQY
TRBV2,TRBD1,TRBJ1-6,11,ASRFSMGQAPH
TRBV5-1,TRBD1,TRBJ1-5,13,ASSQETGSNQPQH
TRBV4-2,-,TRBJ2-3,14,ASSQGAGGATDTQY
TRBV12-3/TRBV12-4,-,TRBJ2-3,10,ASSLLDSTQY
TRBV6-2/TRBV6-3,-,TRBJ1-3,13,ASSYSTRTGNTIY
TRBV20-1,-,TRBJ2-2,12,SARDAGFTGELF
TRBV20-1,-,TRBJ1-2,12,SARPGQGNYGYT
TRBV7-8,TRBD1,TRBJ1-5,14,ASSLNRDRSNQPQH
TRBV6-2/TRBV6-3,-,TRBJ1-1,10,ASSPGGAEAF
TRBV25-1,TRBD1,TRBJ1-1,13,ASSELQGARTEAF
TRBV28,-,TRBJ1-2,13,ASSEGLSRNYGYT
TRBV20-1,-,TRBJ1-5,10,SARAVDQPQH
TRBV6-2/TRBV6-3,-,TRBJ1-5,12,ASSYGPTSQPQH
TRBV4-2,-,TRBJ1-4,13,ASSQVGGANEKLF
TRBV7-6,-,TRBJ2-2,10,ASSSLAGELF
TRBV7-6,TRBD2,TRBJ2-2,14,ASSDYSSGRTGELF
TRBV9,TRBD1,TRBJ2-3,14,ASSGGQDVDTDTQY
TRBV7-9,-,TRBJ2-3,13,ASSLAPGPTYTQY